This T cell receptor (beta chain) was identified in a study of neoadjuvant nivolumab and ipilimumab in lung cancer. Whole-study results and caveats: TCR richness and clonality were higher in tumors than adjacent uninvolved lung.

In germline, CDR1 is LNHDA, CDR2 SQIVND (reference sequence). Trimming cost V 5 bases and J 1 base; bases outside gene matches: 7. This CDR3 spans 15 amino acids. Profiling relied on immunoSEQ multiplex PCR, and the TCRdb table lists in-frame clones only, not all of them. Of 39,000 or so clones listed, 75% to 90% are singletons. On this clone itself: Its antigen is not known.

This TCR was recovered from an adult with non-small cell lung cancer. The specimen comprised peripheral blood, sampled before neoadjuvant nivolumab, alone or with ipilimumab. The chain links TRBV19 to TRBJ2-5; 7 bases fit TRBD1. CDR3 sequence: CASSARGQPQETQYF. In DNA form, the CDR3 reads TGTGCCAGTAGTGCCCGGGGACAGCCCCAAGAGACCCAGTACTTC.